The T cell receptor (beta chain) under discussion was sequenced for a study of T cells in localized non-small cell lung cancer. The CDR3 loop spans 12 amino acids. From germline, CDR1 is SQVTM and CDR2 ANQGSEA. V lost 8 bases and J lost 6, with 16 bases in between. Profiled with immunoSEQ multiplex PCR; TCRdb holds only in-frame clones, not every one. Here the sample spans 50,000 to 70,000 clones, 80% to 90% being singletons. Sequenced material: PBMCs, taken before any cancer treatment. The clonotype originates from a man between 40 and 70 years old with stage II lung adenocarcinoma. The chain joins TRBV29-1 to TRBJ1-1, with no clear D. In DNA form, the CDR3 reads TGCAGCTTCATGAGTAGGGCTCCTGAAGCTTTCTTT. Amino acids: CSFMSRAPEAFF.